A selection of T cell receptor beta chains follows, all from one sample in a study of shared clonotypes between healthy human individuals. The data were produced by immunoSEQ multiplex PCR, yet TCRdb's version contains in-frame clones alone and is incomplete. The sample carries hundreds of thousands of clones, about 80% recorded once. The sequenced sample consisted of PBMCs. The receptors derive from a woman between 40 and 55 years old in good health. Some clones in this sample may be carry-over from other donors' samples. The CDR3 runs from the conserved cysteine through the conserved F or W. D genes are given only for firm matches. A row's size may be missing; if present it is once, few, many or a size class.

>NA|TRBJ2-2|TRBV7-9|few
TGTGCCAGCAGCCCCCGTAGCGAGTGGCGTGGCACCGGGGAGCTGTTTTTT
CASSPRSEWRGTGELFF
>NA|TRBJ1-5|TRBV6-1|medium-sized
TGTGCCAGCAGTTTAGAGGGATCTCAGCCCCAGCATTTT
CASSLEGSQPQHF
>NA|TRBJ1-3|TRBV30|NA
TGTGCCTGGAGGTCGGGAAACACCATATATTTT
CAWRSGNTIYF
>NA|TRBJ2-6|TRBV27|few
TGTGCCAGCAAGAGTGTGCCTGGGGCCAACGTCCTGACTTTC
CASKSVPGANVLTF
>TRBD1|TRBJ2-1|TRBV19|NA
TGTGCCAGTAGTAGTTGGACAGGGAGCCTTTCCAATGAGCAGTTCTTC
CASSSWTGSLSNEQFF
>NA|TRBJ2-5|TRBV7-6|NA
TGTGCCAGCAGCTTAGCTGGAGGGGGTGCAGAGACCCAGTACTTC
CASSLAGGGAETQYF
>TRBD1|TRBJ1-2|TRBV30|NA
TGTGCCTGGAGTCCAGGGGGCTATGGCTACACCTTC
CAWSPGGYGYTF
>NA|TRBJ2-7|TRBV7-6|few
TGTGCCAGCAGCTTAGCAGGCGAGCAGTACTTC
CASSLAGEQYF
>TRBD2|TRBJ2-7|TRBV7-2|few
TGTGCCAGCAGCTTGCTGTGGGCTAGCGGGATAAGCGAGCAGTACTTC
CASSLLWASGISEQYF
>TRBD1|TRBJ1-1|TRBV5-4|NA
TGTGCCGGCAGCTTGGGGACAGGGGTTGAGTACACTGAAGCTTTCTTT
CAGSLGTGVEYTEAFF
>NA|TRBJ2-1|TRBV4-2|NA
TGTGCCAGCAGCCAAGTTATGGGTACCCCTTACAATGAGCAGTTCTTC
CASSQVMGTPYNEQFF
>TRBD1|TRBJ2-1|TRBV5-5|NA
TGTGCCAGCAGATTAAGACAGGGGGCGGGGTATGAGCAGTTCTTC
CASRLRQGAGYEQFF
>NA|TRBJ2-5|TRBV7-9|NA
TGTGCCAGCGGGGATTGGGTAGAGACCCAGTACTTC
CASGDWVETQYF